This T cell receptor beta chain comes out of a study of response to subunit inactivated influenza vaccine. The CDR3 covers 18 residues. The V end lost 0 bases, the J end lost 0 bases, and 15 bases lay between the germline ends. Germline-derived CDR1 and CDR2 are DFQATT and SNEGSKA (reference sequence). As to this clonotype: Antigen unknown.

Whole-study findings and limits: Each seasonal influenza vaccination, the authors suggested, recruits few new T cells.

MiXCR, applied by TCRdb to the RT-PCR reads, yields one record per CDR3 protein. In the table there are hundreds of thousands of distinct CDR3 sequences, approximately 18% of which are singletons. The sample consisted of PBMCs from blood, taken around 5 days after vaccination. The clonotype comes from a man aged 45 to 65 who received an inactivated influenza vaccine. V and J are TRBV20-1 and TRBJ2-6; D might be TRBD2 (5 bases). The CDR3 here is CSARDSRTPSSGANVLTF. Written as DNA, the CDR3 is TGCAGTGCTAGAGATTCAAGGACTCCGTCCTCTGGGGCCAACGTCCTGACTTTC.